This paragraph covers one TCR beta chain sequence. Antigen: not known. Other nucleotide sequences in the sample specify the same CDR3. The data are from a study of shared clonotypes between healthy human individuals. Researchers divided each subset's genomic DNA evenly across several immunoSEQ plates. As originally analysed: ImmunoSEQ sequences covered only the junction and lacked quality scores; filtering therefore differed. Assay used: immunoSEQ multiplex PCR; TCRdb lists only in-frame clones, some missing. The V and J calls and clone size were taken over from that table, and D and trimming were inferred from the DNA. The table shows some 2.4 million clones, with approximately 94% occurring only once. General study points: The study's rarefaction showed incomplete sorted-subset sequencing despite large depth. Around 5% of naive CD4 clonotypes were common to a few donors.

Sequencing was performed on naive CD4+ T cells from PBMCs. Subset reported: CD45RA+ positively selected. The receptor comes from a man aged 18 to 30 in good health. Some clones in this sample may be carry-over from other donors' samples.

The CDR3 nucleotides are TGCGCCAGCAGCTTGGCTAGCGGGAGGGAGACCCAGTACTTC. Protein: CASSLASGRETQYF. The chain uses TRBV5-1 and TRBJ2-5, with 11 bases fitting TRBD2. V lost 0 bases to trimming and J lost 5 bases; unmatched junction nucleotides: 0. This CDR3 is 14 amino acids long. Germline loops: CDR1 SGHRS, CDR2 YFSETQ.